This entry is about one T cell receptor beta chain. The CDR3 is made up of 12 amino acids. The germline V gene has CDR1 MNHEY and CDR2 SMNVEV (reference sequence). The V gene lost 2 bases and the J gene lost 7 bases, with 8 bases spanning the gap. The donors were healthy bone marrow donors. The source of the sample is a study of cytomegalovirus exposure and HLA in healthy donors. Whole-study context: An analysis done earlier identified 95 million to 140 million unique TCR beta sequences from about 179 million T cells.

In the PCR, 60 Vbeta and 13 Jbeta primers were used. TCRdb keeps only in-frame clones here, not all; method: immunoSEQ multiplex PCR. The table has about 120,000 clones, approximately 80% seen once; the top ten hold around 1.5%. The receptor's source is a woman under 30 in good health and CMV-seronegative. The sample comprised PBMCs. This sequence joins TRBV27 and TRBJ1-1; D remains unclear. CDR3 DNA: TGTGCCAGCAGTTTACGGGGAGATGAAGCTTTCTTT. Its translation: CASSLRGDEAFF.